The rows below give T cell receptor beta chains drawn from one sample of a study of shared clonotypes between healthy human individuals. Repertoires were generated with immunoSEQ multiplex PCR, while TCRdb's copy carries only in-frame clones and drops some. The top ten clones hold approximately 1.8% of a sample with around 700,000 clones, around 67% of them seen once. The sequencing input was memory CD4+ T cells sorted from blood. Receptor source: a woman aged 25-40 years in good health. The CDR3 runs from the conserved cysteine through the conserved F or W. A D gene is named only where the DNA matches it firmly. Clone sizes are given selectively: once, few, many, or a class where the clone is expanded.

clone size,V gene,J gene,D gene,CDR3 DNA,CDR3 protein
few,TRBV28,TRBJ2-2,TRBD1,TGTGCCAGCAGTTCACCGGGACAGGGGGCCGTCACCGGGGAGCTGTTTTTT,CASSSPGQGAVTGELFF
NA,TRBV5-1,TRBJ2-7,NA,TGCGCCAGCAGCCCGTCGGGCTACGAGCAGTACTTC,CASSPSGYEQYF
NA,TRBV12-2,TRBJ2-7,NA,TGTGCAAGTCGCGCGGAGAAGGAGCAGTACTTC,CASRAEKEQYF
NA,TRBV2,TRBJ2-5,TRBD1,TGTGCCAGCAGGAGGGACAGGGGTTCCCAAGAGACCCAGTACTTC,CASRRDRGSQETQYF
NA,TRBV11-2,TRBJ2-5,NA,TGTGCCAGCAGCTCTTTGGGGGCGGGCCTCCAAGAGACCCAGTACTTC,CASSSLGAGLQETQYF
NA,TRBV25-1,TRBJ2-2,NA,TGTGCCAGCAGTGAACCCCGAGCGAACACCGGGGAGCTGTTTTTT,CASSEPRANTGELFF
NA,TRBV18,TRBJ1-2,NA,TGTGCCAGCTCACCACAGAATAACTATGGCTACACCTTC,CASSPQNNYGYTF
NA,TRBV28,TRBJ1-1,NA,TGTGCCAGCAGTTTTCAGGGGTTGGCTGAAGCTTTCTTT,CASSFQGLAEAFF
NA,TRBV25-1,TRBJ2-3,TRBD1,TGTGCCAGCAGTGCCAGACAGGGGGCAACAGATACGCAGTATTTT,CASSARQGATDTQYF
NA,TRBV30,TRBJ2-5,NA,TGTGCCTGGAGTCCCCCGGGAGTAAGACAAGAGACCCAGTACTTC,CAWSPPGVRQETQYF
NA,TRBV7-9,TRBJ1-1,TRBD1,TGTGCCAGCAGCCACGGGACAGCCAATGAAGCTTTCTTT,CASSHGTANEAFF
NA,TRBV11-2,TRBJ2-7,NA,TGTGCCAGCAGCTTCAACACTCCTAGCGACCGAGACGAGCAGTACTTC,CASSFNTPSDRDEQYF
NA,TRBV5-1,TRBJ2-3,NA,TGCGCCAGCAGCCCCTCAGTAAGACAGCAGTATTTT,CASSPSVRQQYF
NA,TRBV19,TRBJ2-3,NA,TGTGCCAGTACCTATACTGTCGGGAGCACAGATACGCAGTATTTT,CASTYTVGSTDTQYF
NA,TRBV7-3,TRBJ2-6,NA,TGTGCCAGCAGCTTAAGGGGGCCAAGCTCTGGGGCCAACGTCCTGACTTTC,CASSLRGPSSGANVLTF
NA,TRBV2,TRBJ2-1,TRBD1,TGTGCCAGCTCTCGACGGGACAGGGGGCGCGACGGAAATGAGCAGTTCTTC,CASSRRDRGRDGNEQFF
NA,TRBV5-1,TRBJ2-1,NA,TGCGCCAGCAGCTTGGGGGGGACTGTCAATGAGCAGTTCTTC,CASSLGGTVNEQFF
NA,TRBV7-9,TRBJ2-2,NA,TGTGCCAGCAGCCCGCAGGGGTACACCGGGGAGCTGTTTTTT,CASSPQGYTGELFF
NA,TRBV5-6,TRBJ1-3,NA,TGTGCCAGCAGCTTTGGGGCTGACCTGGGGAACGGAAACACCATATATTTT,CASSFGADLGNGNTIYF
NA,TRBV5-1,TRBJ1-5,NA,TGCGCCAGCAGCTTGGTGCCCGTTGATAGCAATCAGCCCCAGCATTTT,CASSLVPVDSNQPQHF
few,TRBV7-9,TRBJ1-1,NA,TGTGCCAGCAGCTTAGGGTCCCGAACGGCTTTCTTT,CASSLGSRTAFF
few,TRBV9,TRBJ2-6,NA,TGTGCCAGTTCCTCGCGGCAGGTAGTCTCTGGGGCCAACGTCCTGACTTTC,CASSSRQVVSGANVLTF
few,TRBV18,TRBJ1-1,TRBD1,TGTGCCAGCTCACCGGACAGGAGAATGAACACTGAAGCTTTCTTT,CASSPDRRMNTEAFF
few,TRBV30,TRBJ2-3,NA,TGTGCCTGGAGTGTAAAGCGGTCCGGTGATACGCAGTATTTT,CAWSVKRSGDTQYF
NA,TRBV10-2,TRBJ1-1,TRBD1,TGCGCCAGCAGTGATTGGGGACAGGGGAACACTGAAGCTTTCTTT,CASSDWGQGNTEAFF
NA,TRBV28,TRBJ2-3,NA,TGTGCCAGCAATACCCTAGGGATCACAGATACGCAGTATTTT,CASNTLGITDTQYF
many,TRBV27,TRBJ1-5,NA,TGTGCCAGCAGTTTGGGCAGGGGTATGAGCAATCAGCCCCAGCATTTT,CASSLGRGMSNQPQHF
NA,TRBV5-1,TRBJ2-2,NA,TGCGCCAGCACCCAAGGCGGCGGGGAGCTGTTTTTT,CASTQGGGELFF
NA,TRBV29-1,TRBJ2-5,NA,TGCAGCGTTGCAGGAGGGGCGGCTGGGGAGACCCAGTACTTC,CSVAGGAAGETQYF
NA,TRBV25-1,TRBJ2-5,TRBD1,TGTGCCAGCAGTGCAGGGGGAGAGACCCAGTACTTC,CASSAGGETQYF
NA,TRBV5-6,TRBJ2-5,NA,TGTGCCAGCACCGTGGCTGGGGAATCGGAGACCCAGTACTTC,CASTVAGESETQYF